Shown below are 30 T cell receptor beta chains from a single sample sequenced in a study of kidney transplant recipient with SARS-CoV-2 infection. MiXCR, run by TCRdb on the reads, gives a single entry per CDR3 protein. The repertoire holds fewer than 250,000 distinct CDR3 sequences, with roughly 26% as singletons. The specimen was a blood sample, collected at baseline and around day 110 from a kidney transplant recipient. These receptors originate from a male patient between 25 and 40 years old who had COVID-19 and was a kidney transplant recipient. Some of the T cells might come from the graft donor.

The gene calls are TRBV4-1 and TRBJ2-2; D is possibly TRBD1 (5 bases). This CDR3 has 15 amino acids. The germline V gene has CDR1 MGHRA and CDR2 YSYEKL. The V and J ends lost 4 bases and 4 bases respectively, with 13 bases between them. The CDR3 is CASSLGLRGTGELFF. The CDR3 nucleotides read TGCGCCAGCAGCCTAGGCCTTAGGGGCACCGGGGAGCTGTTTTTT.

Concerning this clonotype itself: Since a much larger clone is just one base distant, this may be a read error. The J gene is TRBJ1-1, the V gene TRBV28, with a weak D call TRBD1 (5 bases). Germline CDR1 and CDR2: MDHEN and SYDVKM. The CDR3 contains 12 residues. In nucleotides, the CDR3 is TGTGCCAGCAGGGACACGAACACTGAAGCTCTCTTT. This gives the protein CASRDTNTEALF.

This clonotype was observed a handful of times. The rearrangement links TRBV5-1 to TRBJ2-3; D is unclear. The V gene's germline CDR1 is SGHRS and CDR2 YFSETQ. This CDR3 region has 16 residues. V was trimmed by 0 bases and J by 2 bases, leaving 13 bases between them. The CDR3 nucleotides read TGCGCCAGCAGCTTGGATAGGGCGGAGATCACAGATACGCAGTATTTT. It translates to CASSLDRAEITDTQYF.

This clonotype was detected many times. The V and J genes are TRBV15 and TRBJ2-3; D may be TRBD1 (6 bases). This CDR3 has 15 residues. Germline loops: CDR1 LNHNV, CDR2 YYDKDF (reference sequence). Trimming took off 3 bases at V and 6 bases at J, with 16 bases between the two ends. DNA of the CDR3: TGTGCCACCAGCAGGGCACAAGGGGGATCGGATACGCAGTATTTT. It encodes CATSRAQGGSDTQYF.

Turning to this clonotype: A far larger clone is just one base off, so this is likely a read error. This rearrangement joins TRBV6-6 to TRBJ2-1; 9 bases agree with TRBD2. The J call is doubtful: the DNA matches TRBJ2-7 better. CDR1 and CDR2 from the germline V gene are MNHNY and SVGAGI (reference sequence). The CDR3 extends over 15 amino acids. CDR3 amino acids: CAGSYSSGASYEQYF. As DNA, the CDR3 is TGTGCCGGCAGTTACTCTAGCGGGGCCTCCTACGAGCAGTACTTC.

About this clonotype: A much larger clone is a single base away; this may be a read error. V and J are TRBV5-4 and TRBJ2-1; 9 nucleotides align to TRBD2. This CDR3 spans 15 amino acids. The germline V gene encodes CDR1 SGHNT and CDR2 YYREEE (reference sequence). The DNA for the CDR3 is TGTGCCGGCAGCTTTCAAGCGGGAGGTTCCAATGAGCAGTTCTTC. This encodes CAGSFQAGGSNEQFF. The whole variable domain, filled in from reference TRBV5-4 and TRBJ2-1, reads ETGVTQSPTHLIKTRGQQVTLRCSSQSGHNTVSWYQQALGQGPQFIFQYYREEENGRGNFPPRFSGLQFPNYSSELNVNALELDDSALYLCAGSFQAGGSNEQFFGPGTRLTVL.

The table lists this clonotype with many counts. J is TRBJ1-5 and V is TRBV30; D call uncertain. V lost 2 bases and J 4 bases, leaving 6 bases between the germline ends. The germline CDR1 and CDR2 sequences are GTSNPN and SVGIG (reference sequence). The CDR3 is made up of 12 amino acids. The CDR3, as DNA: TGTGCCTGGAGTATTCAGAATCAGCCCCAGCATTTT. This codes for CAWSIQNQPQHF.

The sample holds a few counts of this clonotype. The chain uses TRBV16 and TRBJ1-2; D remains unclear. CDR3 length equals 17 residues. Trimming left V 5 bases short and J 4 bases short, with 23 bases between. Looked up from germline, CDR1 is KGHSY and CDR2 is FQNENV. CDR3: CASSTYGVVRKTYGYTF. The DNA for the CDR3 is TGTGCCAGCAGCACATACGGGGTCGTTAGAAAGACCTATGGCTACACCTTC.

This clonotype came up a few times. Written as DNA, the CDR3 is TGCAGTGCTATACCCGGGACCTACGACACAGATACGCAGTATTTT. It codes for CSAIPGTYDTDTQYF. The chain couples TRBV20-1 to TRBJ2-3; D is perhaps TRBD1 or TRBD2 (5 bases each). Germline lookup yields CDR1 DFQATT and CDR2 SNEGSKA (reference sequence). This CDR3 has 15 amino acids. Trimming removed 4 bases from V and 2 bases from J, with 16 bases in between.

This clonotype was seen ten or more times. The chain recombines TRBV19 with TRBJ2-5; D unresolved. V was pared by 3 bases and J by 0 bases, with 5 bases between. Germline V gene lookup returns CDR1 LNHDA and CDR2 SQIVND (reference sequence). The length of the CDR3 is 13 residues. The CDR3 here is CASSIRHQETQYF. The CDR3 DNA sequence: TGTGCCAGTAGTATCCGACACCAAGAGACCCAGTACTTC.

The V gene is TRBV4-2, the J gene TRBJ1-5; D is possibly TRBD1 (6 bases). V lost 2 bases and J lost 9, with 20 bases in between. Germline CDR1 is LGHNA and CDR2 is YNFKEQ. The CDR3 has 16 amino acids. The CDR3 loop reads CASSQTSRQADRPQHF. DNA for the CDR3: TGTGCCAGCAGCCAAACATCCCGACAGGCAGATCGGCCCCAGCATTTT.

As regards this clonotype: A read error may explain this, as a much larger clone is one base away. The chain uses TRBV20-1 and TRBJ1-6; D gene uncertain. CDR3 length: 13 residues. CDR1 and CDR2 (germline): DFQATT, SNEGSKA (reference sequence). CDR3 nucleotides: TGCAGTGCTAGTAGGGAGGTGGATTCACCCCCCCACTTT. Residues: CSASREVDSPPHF.

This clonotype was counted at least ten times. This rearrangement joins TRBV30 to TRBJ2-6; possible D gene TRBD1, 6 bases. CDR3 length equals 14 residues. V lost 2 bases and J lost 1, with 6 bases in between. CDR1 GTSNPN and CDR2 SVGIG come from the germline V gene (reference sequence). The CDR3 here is CAWSTGSGANVLTF. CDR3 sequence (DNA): TGTGCCTGGAGTACAGGGTCTGGGGCCAACGTCCTGACTTTC.

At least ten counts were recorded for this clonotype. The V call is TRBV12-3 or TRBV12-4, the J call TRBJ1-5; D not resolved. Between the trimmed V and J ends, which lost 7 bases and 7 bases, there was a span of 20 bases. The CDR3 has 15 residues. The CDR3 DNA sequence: TGTGCCAGCACCTCCGGGCCCTTCTGGGGACAGCCCCAGCATTTT. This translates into CASTSGPFWGQPQHF.

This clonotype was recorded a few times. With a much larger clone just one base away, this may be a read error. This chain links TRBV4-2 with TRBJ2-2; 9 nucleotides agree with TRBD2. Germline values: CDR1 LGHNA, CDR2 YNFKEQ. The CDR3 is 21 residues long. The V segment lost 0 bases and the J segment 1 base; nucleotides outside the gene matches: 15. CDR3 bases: TGTGCCAGCAGCCAAGATCACAAGGGACGGGGACTAGCAGTGAACACCGGGGAGCTGTTTTTT. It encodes CASSQDHKGRGLAVNTGELFF.

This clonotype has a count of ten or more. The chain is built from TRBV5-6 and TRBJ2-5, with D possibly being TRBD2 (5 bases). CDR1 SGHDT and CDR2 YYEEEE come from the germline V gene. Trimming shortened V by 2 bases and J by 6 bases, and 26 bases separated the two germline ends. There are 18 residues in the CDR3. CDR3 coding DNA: TGTGCCAGCAGCTTCTTAGGCGGTAGCGCTCATGCAATGAAGACCCAGTACTTC. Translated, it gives CASSFLGGSAHAMKTQYF.

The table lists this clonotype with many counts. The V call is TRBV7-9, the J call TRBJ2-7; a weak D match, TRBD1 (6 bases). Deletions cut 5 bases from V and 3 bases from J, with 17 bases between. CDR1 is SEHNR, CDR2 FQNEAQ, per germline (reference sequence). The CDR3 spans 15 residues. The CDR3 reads CASSPRPTGLYEQYF. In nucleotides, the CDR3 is TGTGCCAGCAGCCCCCGACCGACAGGCCTCTACGAGCAGTACTTC.

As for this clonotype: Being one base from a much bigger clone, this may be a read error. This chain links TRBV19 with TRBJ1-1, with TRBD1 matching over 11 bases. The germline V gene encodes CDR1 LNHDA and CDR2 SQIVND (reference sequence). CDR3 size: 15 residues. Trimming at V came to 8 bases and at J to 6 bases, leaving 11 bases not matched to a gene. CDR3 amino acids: CASGLPPGQGAEAFF. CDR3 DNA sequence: TGTGCCAGTGGTCTTCCCCCGGGACAGGGGGCTGAAGCTTTCTTT.

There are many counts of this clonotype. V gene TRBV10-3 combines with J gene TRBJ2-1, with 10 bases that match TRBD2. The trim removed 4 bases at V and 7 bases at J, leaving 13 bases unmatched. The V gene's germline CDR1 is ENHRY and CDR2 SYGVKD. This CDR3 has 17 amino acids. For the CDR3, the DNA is TGTGCCATCAGTGTATCGGCTAGCGGGAGTACGACGAATGAGCAGTTCTTC. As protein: CAISVSASGSTTNEQFF.

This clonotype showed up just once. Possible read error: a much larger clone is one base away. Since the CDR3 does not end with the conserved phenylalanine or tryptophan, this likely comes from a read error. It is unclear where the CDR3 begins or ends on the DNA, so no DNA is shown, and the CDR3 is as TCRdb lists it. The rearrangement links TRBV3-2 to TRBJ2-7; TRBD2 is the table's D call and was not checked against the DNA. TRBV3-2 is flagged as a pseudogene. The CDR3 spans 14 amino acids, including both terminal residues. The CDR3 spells CASSLRTSGYEQYL.

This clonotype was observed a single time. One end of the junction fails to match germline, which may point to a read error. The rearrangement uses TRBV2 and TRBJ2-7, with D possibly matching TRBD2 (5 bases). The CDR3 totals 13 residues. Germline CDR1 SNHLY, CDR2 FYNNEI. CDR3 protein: CASRIASPYGQYF. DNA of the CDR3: TGTGCCAGCAGGATAGCGAGCCCCTACGGGCAGTACTTC.

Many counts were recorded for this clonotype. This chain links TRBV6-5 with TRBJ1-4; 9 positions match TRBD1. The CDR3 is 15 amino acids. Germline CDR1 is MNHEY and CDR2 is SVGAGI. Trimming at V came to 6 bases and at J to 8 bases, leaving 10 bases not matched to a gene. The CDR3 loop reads CASRDRGWVREKLFF. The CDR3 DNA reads TGTGCCAGCAGAGACAGGGGGTGGGTCCGAGAAAAACTGTTTTTT.

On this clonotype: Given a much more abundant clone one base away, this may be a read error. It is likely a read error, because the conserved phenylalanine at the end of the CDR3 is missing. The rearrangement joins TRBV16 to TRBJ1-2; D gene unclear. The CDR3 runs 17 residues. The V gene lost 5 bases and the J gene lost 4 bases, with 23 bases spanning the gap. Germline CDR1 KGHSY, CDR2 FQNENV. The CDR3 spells CASSIDGVVRKTYGYTL. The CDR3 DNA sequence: TGTGCCAGCAGCATCGATGGGGTCGTTAGAAAGACCTATGGCTACACCCTC.

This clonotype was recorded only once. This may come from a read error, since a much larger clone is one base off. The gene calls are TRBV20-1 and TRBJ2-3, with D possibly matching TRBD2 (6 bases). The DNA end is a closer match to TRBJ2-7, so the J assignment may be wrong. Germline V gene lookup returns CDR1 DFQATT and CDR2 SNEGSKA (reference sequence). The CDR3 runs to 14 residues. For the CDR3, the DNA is TGCAATGCTAGAGTCCCGGGAGTCTTTGGGGAGCAGTACTTC. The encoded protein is CNARVPGVFGEQYF.

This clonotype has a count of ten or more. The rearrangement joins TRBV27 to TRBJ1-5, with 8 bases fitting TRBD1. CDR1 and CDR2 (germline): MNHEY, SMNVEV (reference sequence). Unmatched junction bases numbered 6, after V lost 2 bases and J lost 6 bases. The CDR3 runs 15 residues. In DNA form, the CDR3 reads TGTGCCAGCAGTTTAGTAGACAGGGGAAGTCAGCCCCAGCATTTT. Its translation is CASSLVDRGSQPQHF.

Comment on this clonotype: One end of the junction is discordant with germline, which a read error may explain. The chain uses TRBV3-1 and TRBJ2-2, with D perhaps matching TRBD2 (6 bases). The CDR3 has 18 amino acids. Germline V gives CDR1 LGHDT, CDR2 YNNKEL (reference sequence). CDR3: CASSSGYPISGLTGGLFF. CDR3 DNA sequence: TGTGCCAGCAGCTCAGGATATCCCATTTCAGGCTTGACCGGGGGGCTGTTTTTT.

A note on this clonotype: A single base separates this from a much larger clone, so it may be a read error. The CDR3 DNA reads TGTGCCAGCAGTAAAGCTTGGGTAGTGAACACTGAAGCTTTCTTT. It translates to CASSKAWVVNTEAFF. This chain joins TRBV6-5 and TRBJ1-1, with no clear D. V lost 5 bases and J lost 0, with 13 bases in between. The length of the CDR3 is 15 residues. The germline V gene has CDR1 MNHEY and CDR2 SVGAGI.

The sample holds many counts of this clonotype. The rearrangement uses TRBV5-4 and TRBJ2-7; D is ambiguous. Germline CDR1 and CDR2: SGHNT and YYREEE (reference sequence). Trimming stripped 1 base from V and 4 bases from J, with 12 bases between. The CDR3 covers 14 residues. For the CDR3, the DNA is TGTGCCAGCAGCTTGCCCCTTAGTAGGTACGAGCAGTACTTC. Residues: CASSLPLSRYEQYF.

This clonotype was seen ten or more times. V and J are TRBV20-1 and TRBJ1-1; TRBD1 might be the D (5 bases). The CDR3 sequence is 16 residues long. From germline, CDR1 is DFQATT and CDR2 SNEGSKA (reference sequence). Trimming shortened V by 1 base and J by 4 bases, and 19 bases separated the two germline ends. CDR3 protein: CSARGGGFRGGTEAFF. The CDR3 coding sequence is TGCAGTGCTAGAGGTGGAGGGTTTAGGGGAGGCACTGAAGCTTTCTTT.

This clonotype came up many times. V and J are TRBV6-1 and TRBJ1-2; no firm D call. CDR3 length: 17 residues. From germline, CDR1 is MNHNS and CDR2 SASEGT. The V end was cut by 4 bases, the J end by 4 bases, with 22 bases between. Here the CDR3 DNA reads TGTGCCAGCAGTGGGGCAGCGGAATGTAGAAAGACCTATGGCTACACCTTC. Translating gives CASSGAAECRKTYGYTF.